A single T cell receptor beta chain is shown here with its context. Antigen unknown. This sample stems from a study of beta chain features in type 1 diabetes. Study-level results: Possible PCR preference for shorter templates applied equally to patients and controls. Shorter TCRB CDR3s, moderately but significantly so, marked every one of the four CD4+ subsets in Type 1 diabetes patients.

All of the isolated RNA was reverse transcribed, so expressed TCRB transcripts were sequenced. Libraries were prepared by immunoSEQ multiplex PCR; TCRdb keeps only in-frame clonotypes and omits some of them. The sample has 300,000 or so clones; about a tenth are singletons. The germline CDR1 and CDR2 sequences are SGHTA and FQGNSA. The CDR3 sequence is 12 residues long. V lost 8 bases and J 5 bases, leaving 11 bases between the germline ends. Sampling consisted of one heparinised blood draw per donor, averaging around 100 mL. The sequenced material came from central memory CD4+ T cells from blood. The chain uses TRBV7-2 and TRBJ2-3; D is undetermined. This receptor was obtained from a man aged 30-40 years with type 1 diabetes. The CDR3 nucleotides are TGTGCCAGCTCAGGCCGGGTAGATACGCAGTATTTT. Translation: CASSGRVDTQYF.